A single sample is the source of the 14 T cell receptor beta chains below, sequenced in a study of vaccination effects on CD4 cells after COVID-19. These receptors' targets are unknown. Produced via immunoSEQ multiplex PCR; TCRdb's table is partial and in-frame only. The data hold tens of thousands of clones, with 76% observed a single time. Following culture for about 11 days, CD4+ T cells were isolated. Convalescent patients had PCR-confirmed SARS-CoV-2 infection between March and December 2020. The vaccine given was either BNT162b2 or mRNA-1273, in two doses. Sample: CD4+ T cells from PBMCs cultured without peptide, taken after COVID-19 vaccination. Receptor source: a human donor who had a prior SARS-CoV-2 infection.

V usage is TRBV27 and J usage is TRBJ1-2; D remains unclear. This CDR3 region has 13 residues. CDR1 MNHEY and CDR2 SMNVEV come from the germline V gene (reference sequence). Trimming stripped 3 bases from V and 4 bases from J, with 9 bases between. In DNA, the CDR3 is TGTGCCAGCAGTTTTGTGGGTTCCTATGGCTACACCTTC. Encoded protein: CASSFVGSYGYTF.

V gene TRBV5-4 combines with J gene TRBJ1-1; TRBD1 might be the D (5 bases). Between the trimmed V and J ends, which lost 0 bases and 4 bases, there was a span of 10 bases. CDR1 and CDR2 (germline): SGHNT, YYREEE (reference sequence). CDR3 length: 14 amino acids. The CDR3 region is CASSLAQGSTEAFF. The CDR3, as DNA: TGTGCCAGCAGCTTGGCGCAGGGCTCCACTGAAGCTTTCTTT. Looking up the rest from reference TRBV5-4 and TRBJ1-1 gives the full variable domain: ETGVTQSPTHLIKTRGQQVTLRCSSQSGHNTVSWYQQALGQGPQFIFQYYREEENGRGNFPPRFSGLQFPNYSSELNVNALELDDSALYLCASSLAQGSTEAFFGQGTRLTVV.

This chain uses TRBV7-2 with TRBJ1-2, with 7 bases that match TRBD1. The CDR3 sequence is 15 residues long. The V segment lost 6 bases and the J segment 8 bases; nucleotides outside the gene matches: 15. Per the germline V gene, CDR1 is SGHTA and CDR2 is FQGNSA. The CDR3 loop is CASSSIHRGSKGYTF. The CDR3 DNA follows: TGTGCCAGCAGTTCGATTCACAGGGGCTCCAAGGGCTACACCTTC.

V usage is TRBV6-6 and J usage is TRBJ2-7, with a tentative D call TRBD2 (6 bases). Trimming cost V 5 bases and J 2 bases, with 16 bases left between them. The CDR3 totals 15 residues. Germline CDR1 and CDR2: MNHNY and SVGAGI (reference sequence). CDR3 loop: CASSHRDSHPYEQYF. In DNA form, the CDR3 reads TGTGCCAGCAGTCACCGGGACTCACACCCCTACGAGCAGTACTTC.

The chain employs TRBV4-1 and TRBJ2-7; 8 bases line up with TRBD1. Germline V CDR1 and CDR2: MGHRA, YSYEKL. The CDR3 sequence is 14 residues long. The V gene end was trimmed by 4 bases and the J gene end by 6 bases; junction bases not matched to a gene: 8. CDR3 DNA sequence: TGCGCCAGCAGCCGGGGACAGGCAGGGGGCGAGCAGTACTTC. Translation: CASSRGQAGGEQYF.

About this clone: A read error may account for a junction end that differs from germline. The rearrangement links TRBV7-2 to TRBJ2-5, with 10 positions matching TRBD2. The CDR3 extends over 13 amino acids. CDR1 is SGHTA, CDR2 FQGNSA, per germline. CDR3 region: CASSLLAGEIQYF. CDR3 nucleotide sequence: TGTGCCAGCAGCTTACTAGCGGGAGAGATCCAGTACTTC.

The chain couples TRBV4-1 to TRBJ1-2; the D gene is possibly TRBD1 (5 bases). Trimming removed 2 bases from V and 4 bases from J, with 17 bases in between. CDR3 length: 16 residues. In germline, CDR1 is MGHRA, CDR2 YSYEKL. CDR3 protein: CASSQPGAGWTYGYTF. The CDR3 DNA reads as TGCGCCAGCAGCCAACCCGGTGCAGGGTGGACCTATGGCTACACCTTC.

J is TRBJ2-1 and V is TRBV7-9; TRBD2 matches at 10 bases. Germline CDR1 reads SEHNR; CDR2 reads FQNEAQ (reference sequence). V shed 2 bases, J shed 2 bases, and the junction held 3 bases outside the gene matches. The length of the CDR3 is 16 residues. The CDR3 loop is CASSLQLAGTYNEQFF. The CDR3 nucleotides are TGTGCCAGCAGCTTACAACTAGCGGGGACCTACAATGAGCAGTTCTTC.

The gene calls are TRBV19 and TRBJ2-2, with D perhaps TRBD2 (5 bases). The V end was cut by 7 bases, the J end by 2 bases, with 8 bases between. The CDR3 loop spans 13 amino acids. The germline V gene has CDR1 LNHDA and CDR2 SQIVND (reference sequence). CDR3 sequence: CASISSNTGELFF. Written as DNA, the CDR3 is TGTGCCAGTATCTCTAGCAACACCGGGGAGCTGTTTTTT.

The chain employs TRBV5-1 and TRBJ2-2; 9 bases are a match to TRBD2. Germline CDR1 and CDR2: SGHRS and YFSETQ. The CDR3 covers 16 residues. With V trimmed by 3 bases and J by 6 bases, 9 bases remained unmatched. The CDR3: CASSSTGTSIAGELFF. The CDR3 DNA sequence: TGCGCCAGCAGCTCGACCGGGACTAGCATCGCCGGGGAGCTGTTTTTT.

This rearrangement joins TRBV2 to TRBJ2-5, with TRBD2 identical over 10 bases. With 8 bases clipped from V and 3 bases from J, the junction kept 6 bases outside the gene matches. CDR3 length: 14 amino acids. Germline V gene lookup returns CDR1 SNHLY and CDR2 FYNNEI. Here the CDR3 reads CASGGLAGEETQYF. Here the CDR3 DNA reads TGTGCCAGCGGAGGGCTAGCGGGGGAAGAGACCCAGTACTTC.

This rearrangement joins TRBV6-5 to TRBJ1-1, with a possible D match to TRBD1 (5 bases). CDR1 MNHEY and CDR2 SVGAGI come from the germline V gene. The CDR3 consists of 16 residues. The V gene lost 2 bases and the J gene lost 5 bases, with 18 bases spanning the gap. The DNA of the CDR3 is TGTGCCAGCAGTTACCTAACCGGTGGCAGGGAAACTGAAGCTTTCTTT. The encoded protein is CASSYLTGGRETEAFF.

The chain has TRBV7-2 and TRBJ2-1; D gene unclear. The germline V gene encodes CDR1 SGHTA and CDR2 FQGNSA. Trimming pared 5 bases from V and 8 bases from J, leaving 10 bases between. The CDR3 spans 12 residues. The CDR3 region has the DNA TGTGCCAGCAGCCCGCTTCTCTATGAGCAGTTCTTC. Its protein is CASSPLLYEQFF.

The chain's CDR3 is CASSLARGSYTEAFF. CDR3 sequence (DNA): TGTGCCAGCAGCCTGGCGAGGGGGTCTTACACTGAAGCTTTCTTT. The gene calls are TRBV14 and TRBJ1-1; D is possibly TRBD1 (6 bases). V was clipped by 4 bases and J by 3 bases, with 15 bases between them. The CDR3 runs 15 residues. Germline V gene lookup returns CDR1 SGHDN and CDR2 FVKESK.